The 32 T cell receptor beta chains below were found in one sample sequenced in a study of blood T cell repertoires in COVID-19. Method: immunoSEQ multiplex PCR; TCRdb's copy keeps in-frame clones and lacks some. The table has about 250,000 clones, approximately 86% seen once. The sequencing input was PBMCs or T cells enriched from blood (not recorded which). Receptors originate from a woman aged 25 to 39 with acute COVID-19.

J is TRBJ1-1 and V is TRBV2, with TRBD1 identical over 7 bases. The CDR3 contains 15 residues. Germline lookup yields CDR1 SNHLY and CDR2 FYNNEI. Unmatched junction bases numbered 5, after V lost 3 bases and J lost 1 base. CDR3 in DNA: TGTGCCAGCAGTGATTTGGGGACAGAGAACACTGAAGCTTTCTTT. It yields the protein CASSDLGTENTEAFF.

The chain joins TRBV9 to TRBJ1-1; D possibly corresponds to TRBD1 (5 bases). Trimming took 2 bases from V and 3 from J, leaving 17 bases between them. The CDR3 has 16 residues. CDR1 is SGDLS and CDR2 is YYNGEE in the germline V gene. Written as DNA, the CDR3 is TGTGCCAGCAGCGTCGGCAGGGAAAGGGTTTACACTGAAGCTTTCTTT. Translated, it gives CASSVGRERVYTEAFF.

The V and J genes are TRBV10-3 and TRBJ2-7; 7 bases align to TRBD1. V shed 3 bases, J shed 2 bases, and the junction held 10 bases outside the gene matches. The germline gives CDR1 ENHRY, CDR2 SYGVKD. The CDR3 totals 16 residues. The CDR3 spells CAISEVGGTAAYEQYF. For the CDR3, the DNA is TGTGCCATCAGTGAAGTTGGTGGGACAGCAGCCTACGAGCAGTACTTC.

This chain joins TRBV2 and TRBJ2-7; TRBD1 aligns across 7 bases. The CDR3 spans 11 residues. V dropped 8 bases and J dropped 5; count of bases not matched to a gene: 3. CDR1 is SNHLY and CDR2 is FYNNEI in the germline V gene. For the CDR3, the DNA is TGTGCCAGCTACAGGGGAAACGAGCAGTACTTC. Its protein product is CASYRGNEQYF.

This clone was recorded at least ten times. V is TRBV12-3 or TRBV12-4 and J is TRBJ2-6; D gene unclear. The V end lost 7 bases, the J end lost 0 bases, and 4 bases lay between the germline ends. This CDR3 is built from 13 residues. The CDR3 protein is CASTRSGANVLTF. The CDR3, as DNA: TGTGCCAGCACCCGCTCTGGGGCCAACGTCCTGACTTTC.

This chain uses TRBV5-1 with TRBJ2-1; perhaps TRBD1 as D (5 bases). V gave up 5 bases and J gave up 5 bases, with 20 bases separating them. The CDR3 is made up of 16 amino acids. CDR1 is SGHRS, CDR2 YFSETQ, per germline. The CDR3 sequence is CASRVRTPEPHNEQFF. The CDR3 DNA reads as TGCGCCAGCAGGGTGCGGACACCCGAACCGCACAATGAGCAGTTCTTC.

The rearrangement links TRBV19 to TRBJ1-1; D is ambiguous. In germline, CDR1 is LNHDA, CDR2 SQIVND (reference sequence). The V end was cut by 7 bases, the J end by 0 bases, with 15 bases between. This CDR3 has 15 amino acids. CDR3: CASNSLASLNTEAFF. In nucleotides, the CDR3 is TGTGCCAGTAACTCCCTCGCGTCGCTGAACACTGAAGCTTTCTTT.

The chain recombines TRBV27 with TRBJ2-7; perhaps TRBD1 as D (6 bases). The V gene's germline CDR1 is MNHEY and CDR2 SMNVEV (reference sequence). CDR3 length equals 14 residues. The V gene lost 6 bases and the J gene lost 0 bases, with 12 bases spanning the gap. For the CDR3, the DNA is TGTGCCAGCAGGCAGGACAGATCCTCCTACGAGCAGTACTTC. It yields the protein CASRQDRSSYEQYF.

The chain combines TRBV25-1 with TRBJ2-7; D remains unclear. The germline V gene has CDR1 MGHDK and CDR2 SYGVNS. This CDR3 is built from 11 residues. V was cut by 6 bases and J by 4 bases, with 7 bases left in between. The CDR3, as DNA: TGTGCCAGCAGCAACTTATACGAGCAGTACTTC. Residues: CASSNLYEQYF.

The rearrangement joins TRBV9 to TRBJ2-5; no firm D call. Germline values: CDR1 SGDLS, CDR2 YYNGEE. V was cut by 1 base and J by 5 bases, with 15 bases left in between. This CDR3 spans 15 amino acids. In DNA form, the CDR3 reads TGTGCCAGCAGCGTATTGGGCCAACCTTGGGAGACCCAGTACTTC. Translation: CASSVLGQPWETQYF.

As for this clone: One end of the junction does not line up with germline, which may come from a read error. The chain links TRBV4-1 to TRBJ1-1; perhaps TRBD1 as D (6 bases). CDR1 MGHRA and CDR2 YSYEKL come from the germline V gene. CDR3 length equals 14 residues. DNA of the CDR3: TGCGCCAGCAGCCACCCAGGGGAGAACCCTGAAGCTTTCTTT. It codes for CASSHPGENPEAFF.

The chain combines TRBV6-5 with TRBJ2-3, with D unresolved. There are 13 residues in the CDR3. V was trimmed by 9 bases and J by 0 bases, leaving 10 bases between them. Germline CDR1 is MNHEY and CDR2 is SVGAGI. The CDR3: CASSFSSTDTQYF. The CDR3 DNA follows: TGTGCCAGTAGCTTCTCTAGCACAGATACGCAGTATTTT.

V is TRBV28 and J is TRBJ1-4, with D perhaps TRBD1 (5 bases). There are 15 residues in the CDR3. Trimming pared 8 bases from V and 3 bases from J, leaving 16 bases between. Germline V CDR1 and CDR2: MDHEN, SYDVKM. CDR3 coding DNA: TGTGCCAGCGCCGGGGAGGGGTTGGCTAATGAAAAACTGTTTTTT. Translated, it gives CASAGEGLANEKLFF.

The rearrangement joins TRBV6-6 to TRBJ2-7; TRBD1 aligns across 8 bases. Germline V gene sequence: CDR1 MNHNY, CDR2 SVGAGI (reference sequence). Trimming cost V 0 bases and J 1 base; bases outside gene matches: 2. This CDR3 has 15 amino acids. CDR3 sequence reads: CASSYSRQGSYEQYF. The CDR3 DNA follows: TGTGCCAGCAGTTACTCCCGACAGGGGTCCTACGAGCAGTACTTC.

The chain couples TRBV30 to TRBJ1-1, with TRBD1 matching over 9 bases. The length of the CDR3 is 12 residues. Trimming at V came to 8 bases and at J to 5 bases, leaving 6 bases not matched to a gene. The germline V gene encodes CDR1 GTSNPN and CDR2 SVGIG (reference sequence). CDR3 DNA sequence: TGTGCCGGGACAGGGTTTACTACTGAAGCTTTCTTT. The encoded protein is CAGTGFTTEAFF.

V usage is TRBV5-1 and J usage is TRBJ1-1; no reliable D call. V was clipped by 0 bases and J by 0 bases, with 6 bases between them. The CDR3 length is 14 residues. Germline CDR1 and CDR2: SGHRS and YFSETQ. The CDR3 DNA sequence: TGCGCCAGCAGCTTGGTCTCGGTGAACACTGAAGCTTTCTTT. Translated: CASSLVSVNTEAFF.

The chain is built from TRBV4-3 and TRBJ1-5; 9 bases match TRBD1. There are 17 residues in the CDR3. Germline V CDR1 and CDR2: LGHNA, YSLEER. V shed 0 bases and J 3 bases; nucleotides not matched to a gene: 6. The CDR3 loop is CASSQDVQGAYNQPQHF. As DNA, the CDR3 is TGCGCCAGCAGCCAAGATGTACAGGGGGCGTACAATCAGCCCCAGCATTTT.

V and J are TRBV11-2 and TRBJ1-1; D is undetermined. The CDR3 sequence is 13 residues long. The germline V gene encodes CDR1 SGHAT and CDR2 FQNNGV. The germline V and J ends were trimmed by 1 base and 8 bases, with 11 bases remaining between them. CDR3 loop: CASSLVSRGEAFF. CDR3 in DNA: TGTGCCAGCAGCTTAGTTTCCCGGGGAGAAGCTTTCTTT.

This rearrangement joins TRBV27 to TRBJ2-1; 7 bases fit TRBD1. This CDR3 is built from 15 residues. Trimming cost V 0 bases and J 9 bases; bases outside gene matches: 8. Germline CDR1 MNHEY, CDR2 SMNVEV (reference sequence). The CDR3 coding sequence is TGTGCCAGCAGTTTATCCCCGGACAGGATCGCTGAGCAGTTCTTC. Translated, it gives CASSLSPDRIAEQFF.

In its sample, this clone was seen once. This chain uses TRBV9 with TRBJ2-2, with 14 positions matching TRBD2. V trimming: 4 bases; J trimming: 1 base; junction bases outside the gene matches: 9. This CDR3 spans 19 amino acids. Looked up from germline, CDR1 is SGDLS and CDR2 is YYNGEE. CDR3 coding DNA: TGTGCCAGCAGCCCGGGACTAGCGGGGGACCTAAAGAACACCGGGGAGCTGTTTTTT. Its translation is CASSPGLAGDLKNTGELFF.

V gene TRBV4-1 combines with J gene TRBJ1-6; TRBD1 agrees at 9 bases. V was pared by 4 bases and J by 8 bases, with 3 bases of the junction left unmatched. CDR3 length equals 14 residues. Germline loops: CDR1 MGHRA, CDR2 YSYEKL. The chain's CDR3 is CASSPWTGDSPLHF. Here the CDR3 DNA reads TGCGCCAGCAGCCCTTGGACAGGGGATTCACCCCTCCACTTT.

This clone was seen once. The chain carries TRBV10-3 and TRBJ1-1; possible D gene TRBD1, 5 bases. Trimming took 6 bases from V and 3 from J, leaving 11 bases between them. The V gene's germline CDR1 is ENHRY and CDR2 SYGVKD. This CDR3 region has 13 residues. This CDR3 reads CAIRGDSHTEAFF. In DNA, the CDR3 is TGTGCCATCAGGGGCGACAGTCACACTGAAGCTTTCTTT.

V usage is TRBV27 and J usage is TRBJ1-2, with a weak D call TRBD1 (6 bases). CDR3 length: 15 amino acids. Germline V gene lookup returns CDR1 MNHEY and CDR2 SMNVEV (reference sequence). The V gene lost 5 bases and the J gene lost 6 bases, with 19 bases spanning the gap. The DNA for the CDR3 is TGTGCCAGCAGTGCCCTCGCAGGGGCCGGGGATGGCTACACCTTC. It encodes CASSALAGAGDGYTF.

This clone was seen a single time. J is TRBJ1-1 and V is TRBV11-2; the D gene is possibly TRBD1 (5 bases). The CDR3 loop spans 14 amino acids. V was clipped by 8 bases and J by 0 bases, with 13 bases between them. Germline values: CDR1 SGHAT, CDR2 FQNNGV. The CDR3 DNA sequence: TGTGCCAGCTTGAGAGACAGAGTGAACACTGAAGCTTTCTTT. Protein: CASLRDRVNTEAFF.

This clone was picked up one time. The V and J genes are TRBV2 and TRBJ2-2; D is possibly TRBD1 (6 bases). CDR1 is SNHLY, CDR2 FYNNEI, per germline. The CDR3 runs 15 residues. With 8 bases removed from V and 8 bases from J, the gap between germline ends came to 21 bases. CDR3: CASLPHTGKGGELFF. The CDR3 nucleotides read TGTGCCAGCTTACCCCATACAGGGAAAGGGGGGGAGCTGTTTTTT.

The V gene is TRBV6-1, the J gene TRBJ1-5; 11 bases are shared with TRBD1. The CDR3 is 15 residues long. From germline, CDR1 is MNHNS and CDR2 SASEGT. V was clipped by 4 bases and J by 6 bases; unmatched bases: 5. CDR3 residues: CASSAGTGGRQPQHF. The CDR3 region has the DNA TGTGCCAGCAGTGCCGGGACAGGGGGACGTCAGCCCCAGCATTTT.

The CDR3 DNA is TGTGCCAGTACAAACAGGGGTGGCGATACGCAGTATTTT. This sequence encodes CASTNRGGDTQYF. The chain carries TRBV19 and TRBJ2-3, with 7 positions matching TRBD1. The CDR3 runs 13 residues. Looked up from germline, CDR1 is LNHDA and CDR2 is SQIVND (reference sequence). Trimming at V came to 7 bases and at J to 6 bases, leaving 7 bases not matched to a gene.

In nucleotides, the CDR3 is TGTGCCAGCAGCCCCTCTATGGACAGGAGCTACACCTTC. It specifies CASSPSMDRSYTF. This chain links TRBV12-3 or TRBV12-4 with TRBJ1-2, with TRBD1 identical over 7 bases. The CDR3 spans 13 residues. The V segment lost 6 bases and the J segment 9 bases; nucleotides outside the gene matches: 10.

The rearrangement links TRBV28 to TRBJ1-1, with D perhaps matching TRBD1 (6 bases). This CDR3 spans 14 amino acids. From germline, CDR1 is MDHEN and CDR2 SYDVKM. Trimming pared 5 bases from V and 1 base from J, leaving 11 bases between. CDR3 amino acids: CASSLRGSNTEAFF. The CDR3 bases are TGTGCCAGCAGTCTCAGGGGATCGAACACTGAAGCTTTCTTT.

This sequence joins TRBV7-2 and TRBJ2-1, with D possibly TRBD2 on 5 matching bases. Germline CDR1 and CDR2: SGHTA and FQGNSA. Trimming took off 0 bases at V and 6 bases at J, with 9 bases between the two ends. The CDR3 totals 14 residues. CDR3 loop: CASSLALVRNEQFF. The CDR3 DNA reads TGTGCCAGCAGCTTAGCACTAGTCCGCAATGAGCAGTTCTTC.

This clone was recorded once. The chain employs TRBV30 and TRBJ1-6; D gene uncertain. CDR3 length: 13 residues. CDR1 is GTSNPN and CDR2 is SVGIG in the germline V gene (reference sequence). V lost 2 bases and J 6 bases, leaving 8 bases between the germline ends. The CDR3 reads CAWSTRSNSPLHF. The CDR3 nucleotides read TGTGCCTGGAGTACGCGGAGTAATTCACCCCTCCACTTT.

In this sample, this clone turned up a few times. J is TRBJ1-4 and V is TRBV11-2, with TRBD1 matching 8 bases. The CDR3 extends over 16 amino acids. With V trimmed by 1 base and J by 8 bases, 9 bases remained unmatched. Germline lookup yields CDR1 SGHAT and CDR2 FQNNGV. Here the CDR3 reads CASSLGTGLYQEKLFF. The CDR3 DNA is TGTGCCAGCAGCTTAGGGACAGGGCTCTATCAGGAAAAACTGTTTTTT.